Listed below are T cell receptor beta chains from one sample, sequenced in a study of shared clonotypes between healthy human individuals. Repertoires were generated with immunoSEQ multiplex PCR, while TCRdb's copy carries only in-frame clones and drops some. The table has more than 2,000,000 clones, roughly nine tenths seen once; the top ten hold over 0.12%. The source material was naive CD4+ T cells sorted from blood. The receptors come from a man aged 18 to 30 in good health. CDR3s include the opening cysteine and the closing phenylalanine or tryptophan. D genes are given only for firm matches. Rows may omit the clone size; those that give it use once, few, many or a size class.

TRBV5-4	TRBD1	.	TRBJ2-2	16	TGTGCCAGCAGCTTGGGTGGACAGGGGGGTCCCGGGGAGCTGTTTTTT	CASSLGGQGGPGELFF
TRBV4-3	.	.	TRBJ2-2	14	TGCGCCAGCAGCCAGAACCCACAGGCCGGGGAGCTGTTTTTT	CASSQNPQAGELFF
TRBV30	TRBD2	.	TRBJ2-5	14	TGTGCCTGGAGCCTAGCGGGAGGGCAAGAGACCCAGTACTTC	CAWSLAGGQETQYF
TRBV7-2	TRBD2	.	TRBJ2-3	17	TGTGCCAGCAGCTTACCCACGAAGGGGCTAGCGGAGGATACGCAGTATTTT	CASSLPTKGLAEDTQYF
TRBV30	.	.	TRBJ1-5	13	TGTGCCTGGAGTAAGGATAGCAATCAGCCCCAGCATTTT	CAWSKDSNQPQHF
TRBV30	.	.	TRBJ2-3	14	TGTGCCTGGAGTTCGTCTACCTGGGCAGATACGCAGTATTTT	CAWSSSTWADTQYF
TRBV14	.	once	TRBJ2-7	14	TGTGCCAGCAGCTTGGGGGTAGCCCACTACGAGCAGTACTTC	CASSLGVAHYEQYF
TRBV7-3	.	.	TRBJ1-2	14	TGTGCCAGCAGCTTAGGGAGGGCGGGGTATGGCTACACCTTC	CASSLGRAGYGYTF
TRBV7-2	.	.	TRBJ2-3	16	TGTGCCAGCAGCTTAAACGCGGTCGGTAACACAGATACGCAGTATTTT	CASSLNAVGNTDTQYF
TRBV5-1	.	.	TRBJ2-3	14	TGCGCCAGCAAAACTACGGGGGGCACAGATACGCAGTATTTT	CASKTTGGTDTQYF
TRBV19	.	once	TRBJ1-5	16	TGTGCCAGTATAGAAACAGGACTACCGAGCAATCAGCCCCAGCATTTT	CASIETGLPSNQPQHF
TRBV5-4	TRBD2	.	TRBJ2-4	16	TGTGCCAGCAGCTTAGTCTCGGGAGGAACCAAAAACATTCAGTACTTC	CASSLVSGGTKNIQYF
TRBV27	.	.	TRBJ1-6	13	TGTGCCAGTTCCGACGGCCTTAATTCACCCCTCCACTTT	CASSDGLNSPLHF
TRBV19	.	.	TRBJ1-3	17	TGTGCCAGTACCATGGGGGCGACGAGACCATCGGGAAACACCATATATTTT	CASTMGATRPSGNTIYF
TRBV7-2	.	.	TRBJ2-7	16	TGTGCCAGCAGCTTCCGTTTCTCGGAGGGTTACTACGAGCAGTACTTC	CASSFRFSEGYYEQYF
TRBV30	TRBD2	.	TRBJ2-3	14	TGTGCCTGGAGTGCACTAGCGGGGCCAGATACGCAGTATTTT	CAWSALAGPDTQYF
TRBV5-1	.	once	TRBJ1-2	16	TGCGCCAGCAGCTTGGGGACTCCCGGCCTTCTCTATGGCTACACCTTC	CASSLGTPGLLYGYTF
TRBV18	.	.	TRBJ2-7	13	TGTGCCAGCTCAAGTAACCGAGACTACGAGCAGTACTTC	CASSSNRDYEQYF
TRBV29-1	TRBD1	.	TRBJ1-1	12	TGCAGCGTACTACGGGACAGCACTGAAGCTTTCTTT	CSVLRDSTEAFF
TRBV30	.	.	TRBJ2-7	13	TGTGCCTGGAAGGGGTTGGGGATCTACGAGCAGTACTTC	CAWKGLGIYEQYF
TRBV11-2	.	.	TRBJ1-1	13	TGTGCCAGCAGCTCCTCTGGACGGCCCGAAGCTTTCTTT	CASSSSGRPEAFF
TRBV4-1	TRBD1	.	TRBJ2-7	17	TGCGCCAGCAGCCAACCCTACAGGGGGCAACGGGGGAACGAGCAGTACTTC	CASSQPYRGQRGNEQYF
TRBV5-4	.	.	TRBJ1-2	14	TGTGCCAGCAGCTTGGATCCACTTAACTATGGCTACACCTTC	CASSLDPLNYGYTF
TRBV5-4	.	.	TRBJ1-2	13	TGTGCCAGCAGCTTCGGTATGGACGGTGGCTACACCTTC	CASSFGMDGGYTF
TRBV20-1	.	.	TRBJ1-1	11	TGCAGTGCTAGACAGAATACTGAAGCTTTCTTT	CSARQNTEAFF
TRBV10-3	.	once	TRBJ2-7	11	TGTGCCATCAGTGGTTTAGACGAGCAGTACTTC	CAISGLDEQYF
TRBV18	.	.	TRBJ2-5	14	TGTGCCAGCTCACCACCGAGCGGCCAAGAGACCCAGTACTTC	CASSPPSGQETQYF
TRBV6-6	.	.	TRBJ1-1	14	TGTGCCAGCACCGGTGATGCCCACGGCACTGAAGCTTTCTTT	CASTGDAHGTEAFF
TRBV28	.	.	TRBJ1-3	15	TGTGCCAGCAGTCCCGGGGCCCTCGGTGGAAACACCATATATTTT	CASSPGALGGNTIYF
TRBV2	.	.	TRBJ1-1	13	TGTGCCAGCAGTGAAACGGGGTACACTGAAGCTTTCTTT	CASSETGYTEAFF
TRBV2	.	.	TRBJ1-1	12	TGTGCCAGCAACTCACCCCCACCCGAAGCTTTCTTT	CASNSPPPEAFF
TRBV5-4	TRBD1	.	TRBJ2-5	16	TGTGCCAGCAGCCCCTCGGGACAGGGGATGAGAGAGACCCAGTACTTC	CASSPSGQGMRETQYF
TRBV5-3	.	.	TRBJ1-1	17	TGTGCCAGAAGCTTGAAAGGGTGGGGAGGGGTTGAGACTGAAGCTTTCTTT	CARSLKGWGGVETEAFF
TRBV7-6	TRBD2	.	TRBJ2-2	16	TGTGCCAGCAGCTGGACTAGCGGGGTGTACACCGGGGAGCTGTTTTTT	CASSWTSGVYTGELFF
TRBV9	.	.	TRBJ2-5	14	TGTGCCAGCAGCCGATACGATGCACGAGAGACCCAGTACTTC	CASSRYDARETQYF
TRBV4-1	TRBD2	.	TRBJ2-1	16	TGCGCCAGATGTCCTCGACGGGAGGGCCACTACAATGAGCAGTTCTTC	CARCPRREGHYNEQFF
TRBV2	TRBD1	once	TRBJ2-6	15	TGTGCCAGCAGTCTTCAAAGCGGACAGGGAAACGTCCTGACTTTC	CASSLQSGQGNVLTF
TRBV2	.	.	TRBJ2-7	13	TGTGCCAGCAGTTCGGATCTGGGAGGAGAGCAGTACTTC	CASSSDLGGEQYF
TRBV10-2	.	.	TRBJ1-5	16	TGCGCCAGCAGTGAAGGGATCGCCCCTATAGGTCAGCCCCAGCATTTT	CASSEGIAPIGQPQHF
TRBV6-1	.	.	TRBJ2-5	15	TGTGCCAGCAGTGAAGTATGGGTTGCTGGAGAGACCCAGTACTTC	CASSEVWVAGETQYF
TRBV30	.	.	TRBJ2-7	11	TGTGCCTGGAGTTCCCGTTGGGAGCAGTACTTC	CAWSSRWEQYF
TRBV30	TRBD2	.	TRBJ2-5	14	TGTGCCTTGGGGGGGTCGCAATCGGGAGAGACCCAGTACTTC	CALGGSQSGETQYF
TRBV14	.	.	TRBJ1-4	12	TGTGCCAGCAGCCACACGACAGAAAAACTGTTTTTT	CASSHTTEKLFF
TRBV7-2	.	.	TRBJ1-1	14	TGTGCCAGCAGCTTAGAATCAGGGGTCACTGAAGCTTTCTTT	CASSLESGVTEAFF
TRBV10-3	.	.	TRBJ2-5	19	TGTGCCATCAGTGAGTCGTTAGAGCTCAGGGAAGGCCCACGGGAGACCCAGTACTTC	CAISESLELREGPRETQYF
TRBV11-2	.	.	TRBJ2-2	15	TGTGCCAGCAGCCCGTACCGGGCGAACACCGGGGAGCTGTTTTTT	CASSPYRANTGELFF
TRBV19	.	.	TRBJ2-3	16	TGTGCCAGTAGTACCCCTGGGGGGACTGGCACAGATACGCAGTATTTT	CASSTPGGTGTDTQYF
TRBV7-2	.	.	TRBJ1-1	15	TGTGCCAGCAGCCCAACCGGCACGGTGAACACTGAAGCTTTCTTT	CASSPTGTVNTEAFF
TRBV5-1	TRBD1	.	TRBJ1-4	13	TGCGCCAGCAGCTCGACAGGGGAGGAAAAACTGTTTTTT	CASSSTGEEKLFF
TRBV5-1	.	.	TRBJ2-1	14	TGCGCCAGCAGCTTGGAATCAGGGGGGCGAGAGCAGTTCTTC	CASSLESGGREQFF
TRBV6-1	.	.	TRBJ2-2	11	TGTGCCAGTAGGAACCCCGGGGAGCTGTTTTTT	CASRNPGELFF
TRBV5-1	.	.	TRBJ2-5	13	TGCGCCAGCAGATCCCAGGGGCGACAGACCCAGTACTTC	CASRSQGRQTQYF
TRBV7-3	.	.	TRBJ2-7	14	TGTGCCAGCAGCTTAAACGGGGCTTCCTACGAGCAGTACTTC	CASSLNGASYEQYF
TRBV15	.	.	TRBJ2-1	16	TGTGCCACCAGCAGAGAGGGGGGTATCCACTACAATGAGCAGTTCTTC	CATSREGGIHYNEQFF
TRBV9	.	.	TRBJ1-3	15	TGTGCCAGCAGCGTAGCCGGGGAGAATGGAAACACCATATATTTT	CASSVAGENGNTIYF
TRBV18	.	.	TRBJ2-7	13	TGTGCCAGCTCACTCGGGGAGCTCTACGAGCAGTACTTC	CASSLGELYEQYF
TRBV7-3	TRBD1	.	TRBJ2-3	15	TGTGCCAGCAGTCCAGGGGGACGAGGCACAGATACGCAGTATTTT	CASSPGGRGTDTQYF
TRBV30	.	.	TRBJ1-5	16	TGTGCCTGGAGTCCACAGGTTCGGATAGGGAATCAGCCCCAGCATTTT	CAWSPQVRIGNQPQHF
TRBV5-1	.	once	TRBJ1-1	15	TGCGCCAGCACCCTTGGGGGGGTAATGAACACTGAAGCTTTCTTT	CASTLGGVMNTEAFF